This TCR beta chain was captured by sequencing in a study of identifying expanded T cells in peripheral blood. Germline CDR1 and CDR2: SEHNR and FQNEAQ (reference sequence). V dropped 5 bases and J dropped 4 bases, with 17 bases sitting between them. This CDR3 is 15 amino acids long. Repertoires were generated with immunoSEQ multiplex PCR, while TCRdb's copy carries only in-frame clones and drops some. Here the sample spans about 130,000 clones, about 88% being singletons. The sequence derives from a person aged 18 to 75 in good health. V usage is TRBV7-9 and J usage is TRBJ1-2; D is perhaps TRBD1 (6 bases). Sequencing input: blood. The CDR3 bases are TGTGCCAGCAGCATTCCGGGGGGCGACGGCTATGGCTACACCTTC. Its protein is CASSIPGGDGYGYTF.